This entry features one T cell receptor (beta chain) sequence. The antigen is undetermined. This sample was included in a study of cytotoxic CD8 clonotypes in ibrutinib-treated CLL. Study-level background: A mean of around 250,000 productive templates and 90,000 or so productive rearrangements was obtained per sample. The study, taken as a whole, reports: Shared public clonotypes were rare, and on treatment they either got smaller or stayed the same. Clonality went higher at ibrutinib response and then dropped back toward baseline at progression.

Clones were sequenced by immunoSEQ multiplex PCR, and TCRdb holds only the in-frame ones, with some missing. The table shows approximately 130,000 clones, with less than 90% occurring only once. Germline V gene lookup returns CDR1 SNHLY and CDR2 FYNNEI. Trimming took 5 bases from V and 3 from J; bases not matched to a gene: 7. This CDR3 region has 15 residues. This specimen consisted of PBMCs, obtained after 24 months of ibrutinib treatment. This clonotype was obtained from a human donor with chronic lymphocytic leukemia. The chain joins TRBV2 to TRBJ2-1; 7 bases are shared with TRBD2. The CDR3 here is CASSPLGGDYNEQFF. Written as DNA, the CDR3 is TGTGCCAGCAGTCCCTTGGGGGGGGACTACAATGAGCAGTTCTTC. The full variable domain, with the rest looked up from reference TRBV2 and TRBJ2-1, is EPEVTQTPSHQVTQMGQEVILRCVPISNHLYFYWYRQILGQKVEFLVSFYNNEISEKSEIFDDQFSVERPDGSNFTLKIRSTKLEDSAMYFCASSPLGGDYNEQFFGPGTRLTVL.